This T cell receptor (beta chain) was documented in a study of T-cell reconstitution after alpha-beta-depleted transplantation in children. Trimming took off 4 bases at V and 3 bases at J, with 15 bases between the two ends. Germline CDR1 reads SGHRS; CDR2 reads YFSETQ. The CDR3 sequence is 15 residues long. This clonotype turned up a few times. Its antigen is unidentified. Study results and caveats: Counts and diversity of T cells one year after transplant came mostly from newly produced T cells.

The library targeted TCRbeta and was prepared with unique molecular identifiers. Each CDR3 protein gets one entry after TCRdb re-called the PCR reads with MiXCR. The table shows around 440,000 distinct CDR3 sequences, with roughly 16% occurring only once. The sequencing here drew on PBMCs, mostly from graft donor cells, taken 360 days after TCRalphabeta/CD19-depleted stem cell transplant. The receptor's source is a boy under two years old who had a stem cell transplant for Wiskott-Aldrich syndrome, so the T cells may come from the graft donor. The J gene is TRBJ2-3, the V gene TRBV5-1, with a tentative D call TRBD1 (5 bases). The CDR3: CASSLDSVRTDTQYF. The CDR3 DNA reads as TGCGCCAGCAGCCTCGACAGTGTAAGGACAGATACGCAGTATTTT.